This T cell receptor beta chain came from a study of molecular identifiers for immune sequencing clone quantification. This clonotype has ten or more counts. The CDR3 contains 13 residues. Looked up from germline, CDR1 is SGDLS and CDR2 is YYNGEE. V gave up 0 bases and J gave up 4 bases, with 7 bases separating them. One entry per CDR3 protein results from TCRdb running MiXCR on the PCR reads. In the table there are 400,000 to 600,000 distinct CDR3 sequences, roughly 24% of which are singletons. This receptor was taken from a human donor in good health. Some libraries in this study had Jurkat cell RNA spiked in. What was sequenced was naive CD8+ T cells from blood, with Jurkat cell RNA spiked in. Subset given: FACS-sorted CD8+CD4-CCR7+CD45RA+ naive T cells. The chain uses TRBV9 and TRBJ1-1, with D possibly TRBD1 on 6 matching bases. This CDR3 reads CASSVGGLTEAFF. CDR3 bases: TGTGCCAGCAGCGTAGGGGGGCTCACTGAAGCTTTCTTT.